The subject of this entry is one T cell receptor (beta chain). This record comes from a study of OX40 agonist ivuxolimab in advanced cancers. At baseline, cycle 4 day 1, and cycle 7 day 1, blood was sampled. Germline V gene lookup returns CDR1 SGHDT and CDR2 YYEEEE. V lost 4 bases and J lost 3, with 10 bases in between. The CDR3 loop spans 13 amino acids. TCRdb's copy holds only in-frame clones and misses some; the assay was immunoSEQ multiplex PCR. The data contain some 16,000 clones, roughly three quarters of them singletons. The chain uses TRBV5-6 and TRBJ2-5, with D possibly being TRBD1 (6 bases). The sample here was CD4+ or CD8+ T cells sorted from blood, taken in a trial of the OX40 agonist ivuxolimab. The clonotype was recovered from an adult with an advanced solid tumor such as melanoma, head and neck, liver or kidney cancer. CDR3 DNA: TGTGCCAGCAGCCCGCGGACAGAAGAGACCCAGTACTTC. Translated, it gives CASSPRTEETQYF.